The TCR beta chain under discussion was sequenced for a study of T cell responses to AZD1222 COVID-19 vaccine. CDR1 and CDR2 from the germline V gene are LGHNA and YNFKEQ. The V gene end was trimmed by 4 bases and the J gene end by 8 bases; junction bases not matched to a gene: 18. There are 18 residues in the CDR3. The table came from immunoSEQ multiplex PCR; TCRdb's copy has only in-frame clones and leaves some out. Of just over 90,000 clones in the sample, 80% to 90% are singletons; the top ten hold over 2%. The rearrangement joins TRBV4-2 to TRBJ2-1, with 9 bases lining up with TRBD2. This TCR came from an adult who received the AZD1222 COVID-19 vaccine. The specimen comprised peripheral blood, sampled 28 days after the second AZD1222 dose. The CDR3 loop is CASSLTISGGPGGDEQFF. The CDR3 bases are TGTGCCAGCAGCCTGACCATTAGCGGGGGCCCCGGGGGCGATGAGCAGTTCTTC.